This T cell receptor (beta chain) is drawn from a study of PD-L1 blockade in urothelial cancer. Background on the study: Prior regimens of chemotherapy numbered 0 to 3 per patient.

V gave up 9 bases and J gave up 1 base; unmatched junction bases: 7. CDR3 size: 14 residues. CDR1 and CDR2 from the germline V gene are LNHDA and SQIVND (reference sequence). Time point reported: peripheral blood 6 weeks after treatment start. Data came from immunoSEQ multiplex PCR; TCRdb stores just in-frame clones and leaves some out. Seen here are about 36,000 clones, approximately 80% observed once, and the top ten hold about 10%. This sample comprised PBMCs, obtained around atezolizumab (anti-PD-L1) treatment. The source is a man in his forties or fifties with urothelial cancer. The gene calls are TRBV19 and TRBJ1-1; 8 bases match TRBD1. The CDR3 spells CASGRGTGNTEAFF. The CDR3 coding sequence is TGTGCCAGCGGACGGGGGACAGGGAACACTGAAGCTTTCTTT.